What follows describes a single T cell receptor beta chain. Its antigen is unknown. This CDR3 has 12 residues. CDR1 SQVTM and CDR2 ANQGSEA come from the germline V gene. Trimming took 0 bases from V and 6 from J, leaving 9 bases between them. These data come from a study of PD-L1 blockade in urothelial cancer. Study-wide background: Earlier, patients had received 0 to 3 chemotherapy regimens. T cell content in blood samples showed a median of 141,255.

Enrolled patients showed locally advanced or metastatic urothelial carcinoma. Measured with immunoSEQ multiplex PCR; TCRdb has only the in-frame clones, and not every one. The sample shows tens of thousands of clones, approximately 87% of them seen only once. Study-level findings and limits: Below-median pretreatment blood TCR clonality was associated with improved progression-free and overall survival.

The chain combines TRBV29-1 with TRBJ2-7; D is ambiguous. Specimen: PBMCs, collected around atezolizumab (anti-PD-L1) treatment. The receptor comes from a man over 45 with urothelial cancer. CDR3 amino acids: CSVEDLQSEQYF. DNA of the CDR3: TGCAGCGTTGAAGATTTGCAGTCCGAGCAGTACTTC.